This T cell receptor beta chain was obtained from a study of regulatory T cells in long-lasting Graves disease. General study results and limits: Persistent disease exhibited a predilection for TRBV28, TRBJ1-2 and TRBJ2-5. Sample size was small, which may have lowered accuracy.

This clonotype was observed many times. Its antigen is not identified. The time point: newly diagnosed GD, antithyroid drugs for less than 3 months. The TCR library was made from RNA extracted from PBMCs. Relying on iRepertoire HTBI primers and Arm-PCR of CDR3 regions, the team built TCR beta libraries. TCRdb independently ran MiXCR on the multiplex PCR reads; one entry per CDR3 protein. The sample holds 550,000 or so distinct CDR3 sequences; 12% are singletons and the top ten take roughly 8.2%. The trim removed 4 bases at V and 8 bases at J, leaving 8 bases unmatched. CDR3 length: 15 residues. A further study also used this sample, focusing on T cells in Graves' hyperthyroidism and ophthalmopathy. From that paper: Blood samples included most of the expanded thyroid clonotypes exceeding 0.001.

The clonotype comes from a woman aged 25 to 39 with Graves disease. The V and J genes are TRBV12-3 or TRBV12-4 and TRBJ2-1; 10 bases are shared with TRBD2. The sequencing used peripheral blood mononuclear cells (PBMCs), collected at new diagnosis, from a patient treated with antithyroid drugs. The CDR3 loop reads CASSSRASGRDEQFF. The CDR3, as DNA: TGTGCCAGCAGTTCAAGGGCTAGCGGGAGAGATGAGCAGTTCTTC.